This entry lists 16 T cell receptor beta chains sequenced from one sample in a study of OX40 agonist ivuxolimab in advanced cancers. TCRdb keeps only in-frame clones here, not all; method: immunoSEQ multiplex PCR. The table has 120,000 or so clones, 80% to 95% seen once. This specimen consisted of CD4+ or CD8+ T cells sorted from blood, obtained in a trial of the OX40 agonist ivuxolimab. All receptors come from an adult with an advanced solid tumor such as melanoma, head and neck, liver or kidney cancer.

The CDR3 nucleotides are TGCGCCAGCAGCCAAGATGAAAAAGGTGGAGATACGCAGTATTTT. Protein sequence: CASSQDEKGGDTQYF. The chain has TRBV4-3 and TRBJ2-3, with D unresolved. The CDR3 covers 15 residues. Germline V gene lookup returns CDR1 LGHNA and CDR2 YSLEER. V dropped 0 bases and J dropped 5 bases, with 12 bases sitting between them.

The chain couples TRBV19 to TRBJ2-3, with D hard to call. V was trimmed by 7 bases and J by 2 bases, leaving 10 bases between them. This CDR3 comprises 13 residues. Germline CDR1 is LNHDA and CDR2 is SQIVND (reference sequence). The CDR3 is CASKHPYTDTQYF. In nucleotides, the CDR3 is TGTGCCAGTAAGCATCCGTACACAGATACGCAGTATTTT.

The rearrangement uses TRBV2 and TRBJ2-7; D is possibly TRBD2 (5 bases). The CDR3 totals 11 residues. In germline, CDR1 is SNHLY, CDR2 FYNNEI. V was shortened by 6 bases and J by 5 bases, with 8 bases between the two germline ends. The CDR3 here is CASRASNEQYF. The CDR3 coding sequence is TGTGCCAGCAGGGCTAGCAACGAGCAGTACTTC.

This rearrangement joins TRBV27 to TRBJ1-1; 8 bases agree with TRBD1. The CDR3 has 16 amino acids. Germline values: CDR1 MNHEY, CDR2 SMNVEV (reference sequence). The V segment lost 2 bases and the J segment 6 bases; nucleotides outside the gene matches: 11. For the CDR3, the DNA is TGTGCCAGCAGTTTAACCGGACAGGGCGGTTTAGCTGAAGCTTTCTTT. Amino acids: CASSLTGQGGLAEAFF.

The CDR3 nucleotides are TGTGCCAGCAGTTACGAGTTGTCCTATGGCTACACCTTC. Its translation: CASSYELSYGYTF. The V call is TRBV6-6, the J call TRBJ1-2; unclear D gene. The germline V gene has CDR1 MNHNY and CDR2 SVGAGI (reference sequence). Deletions cut 2 bases from V and 4 bases from J, with 8 bases between. The CDR3 has 13 residues.

This chain joins TRBV7-9 and TRBJ1-6; tentatively, D is TRBD1 (5 bases). The germline CDR1 and CDR2 sequences are SEHNR and FQNEAQ (reference sequence). CDR3 length: 14 residues. Between the trimmed V and J ends, which lost 8 bases and 6 bases, there was a span of 14 bases. For the CDR3, the DNA is TGTGCCAGCGGACCCCTTAGGGGTAATTCACCCCTCCACTTT. As protein: CASGPLRGNSPLHF.

This chain uses TRBV6-5 with TRBJ1-4; D is perhaps TRBD1 (6 bases). V was trimmed by 2 bases and J by 8 bases, leaving 15 bases between them. Looked up from germline, CDR1 is MNHEY and CDR2 is SVGAGI. The CDR3 covers 15 residues. CDR3 protein: CASSYRSGTREKLFF. The DNA for the CDR3 is TGTGCCAGCAGTTACCGGTCAGGGACAAGGGAAAAACTGTTTTTT.

The chain joins TRBV19 to TRBJ2-2; no reliable D call. The CDR3 is 12 residues long. The germline V and J ends were trimmed by 3 bases and 7 bases, with 6 bases remaining between them. In germline, CDR1 is LNHDA, CDR2 SQIVND (reference sequence). The CDR3 is CASSIRGGELFF. The CDR3 DNA reads as TGTGCCAGTAGTATCAGAGGCGGGGAGCTGTTTTTT.

The chain couples TRBV18 to TRBJ1-5; TRBD1 aligns across 9 bases. The CDR3 loop spans 16 amino acids. Germline V gene data show CDR1 as KGHSH and CDR2 as LQKENI. The trim removed 6 bases at V and 0 bases at J, leaving 6 bases unmatched. The CDR3 nucleotides read TGTGCCAGCTCCCGACGACAGGGGGGTAGCAATCAGCCCCAGCATTTT. Translating it yields CASSRRQGGSNQPQHF.

There are a few counts of this clone. The J gene is TRBJ1-2, the V gene TRBV7-9; D not certain. The CDR3 extends over 11 amino acids. Trimming left V 4 bases short and J 8 bases short, with 8 bases between. Looked up from germline, CDR1 is SEHNR and CDR2 is FQNEAQ (reference sequence). The CDR3 is CASSYEEGYTF. CDR3 nucleotide sequence: TGTGCCAGCAGCTACGAGGAAGGCTACACCTTC.

The gene calls are TRBV5-1 and TRBJ2-5, with D possibly being TRBD1 or TRBD2 (5 bases each). Trimming left V 4 bases short and J 3 bases short, with 13 bases between. The CDR3 sequence is 14 residues long. Germline V gives CDR1 SGHRS, CDR2 YFSETQ. The CDR3 DNA reads TGCGCCAGCAGCCCTCCGGGACGCAAAGAGACCCAGTACTTC. It is translated as CASSPPGRKETQYF.

In its sample, this clone was seen once. This chain joins TRBV7-9 and TRBJ2-1, with D unresolved. This CDR3 region has 13 residues. With 0 bases removed from V and 1 base from J, the gap between germline ends came to 1 base. Looked up from germline, CDR1 is SEHNR and CDR2 is FQNEAQ (reference sequence). The CDR3 loop reads CASSLASYNEQFF. The CDR3 DNA reads TGTGCCAGCAGCTTAGCATCCTACAATGAGCAGTTCTTC.

The chain employs TRBV7-6 and TRBJ2-7; no definite D call. Trimming stripped 4 bases from V and 5 bases from J, with 18 bases between. This CDR3 has 15 residues. Germline CDR1 SGHVS, CDR2 FNYEAQ. The CDR3 coding sequence is TGTGCCAGCAGCTCGAGGACCCTGTCCGTCGACGAGCAGTACTTC. It encodes CASSSRTLSVDEQYF.

The chain has TRBV2 and TRBJ2-7; 10 bases agree with TRBD2. CDR3 length equals 13 residues. The trim removed 6 bases at V and 4 bases at J, leaving 3 bases unmatched. From germline, CDR1 is SNHLY and CDR2 FYNNEI. This CDR3 reads CASRASGSYEQYF. The CDR3 coding sequence is TGTGCCAGCAGGGCTAGCGGGAGTTACGAGCAGTACTTC.

This sequence joins TRBV27 and TRBJ2-3, with a weak D call TRBD1 (5 bases). Trimming left V 4 bases short and J 2 bases short, with 16 bases between. Germline lookup yields CDR1 MNHEY and CDR2 SMNVEV (reference sequence). The CDR3 totals 16 residues. The CDR3 loop is CASSYFPMTVTDTQYF. DNA of the CDR3: TGTGCCAGCAGTTATTTCCCCATGACAGTCACAGATACGCAGTATTTT.

The chain joins TRBV28 to TRBJ1-6, with unresolved D. V was shortened by 6 bases and J by 8 bases, with 5 bases between the two germline ends. From germline, CDR1 is MDHEN and CDR2 SYDVKM. This CDR3 has 11 residues. CDR3 in DNA: TGTGCCAGCAGAGCATATTCACCCCTCCACTTT. Translating it yields CASRAYSPLHF.